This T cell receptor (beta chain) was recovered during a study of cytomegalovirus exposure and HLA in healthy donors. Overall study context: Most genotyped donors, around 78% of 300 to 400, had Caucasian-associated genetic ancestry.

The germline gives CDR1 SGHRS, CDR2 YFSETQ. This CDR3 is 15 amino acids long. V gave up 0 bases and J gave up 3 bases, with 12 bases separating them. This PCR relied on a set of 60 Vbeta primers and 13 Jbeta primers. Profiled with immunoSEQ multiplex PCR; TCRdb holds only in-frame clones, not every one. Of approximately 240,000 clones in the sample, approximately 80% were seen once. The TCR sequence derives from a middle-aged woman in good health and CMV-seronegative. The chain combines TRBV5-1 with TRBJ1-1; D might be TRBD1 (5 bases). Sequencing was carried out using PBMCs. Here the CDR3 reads CASSLATGGYTEAFF. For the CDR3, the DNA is TGCGCCAGCAGCTTGGCAACCGGGGGATACACTGAAGCTTTCTTT.